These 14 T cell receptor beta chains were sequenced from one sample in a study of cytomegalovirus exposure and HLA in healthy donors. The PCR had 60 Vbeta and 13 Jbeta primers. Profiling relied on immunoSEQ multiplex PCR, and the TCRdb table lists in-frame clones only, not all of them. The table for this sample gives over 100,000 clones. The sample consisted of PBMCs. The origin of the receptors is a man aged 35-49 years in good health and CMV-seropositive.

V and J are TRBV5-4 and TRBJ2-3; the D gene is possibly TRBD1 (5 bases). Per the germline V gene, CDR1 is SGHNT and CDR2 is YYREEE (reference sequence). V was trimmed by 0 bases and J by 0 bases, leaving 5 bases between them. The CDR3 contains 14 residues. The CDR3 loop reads CASSLGQSTDTQYF. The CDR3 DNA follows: TGTGCCAGCAGCTTGGGACAGAGCACAGATACGCAGTATTTT.

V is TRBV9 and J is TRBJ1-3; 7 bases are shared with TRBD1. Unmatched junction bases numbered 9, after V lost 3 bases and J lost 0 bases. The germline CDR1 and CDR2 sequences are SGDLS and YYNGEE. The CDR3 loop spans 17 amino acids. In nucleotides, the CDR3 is TGTGCCAGCAGCGAGACCGGGACAGCCCTCTCTGGAAACACCATATATTTT. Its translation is CASSETGTALSGNTIYF.

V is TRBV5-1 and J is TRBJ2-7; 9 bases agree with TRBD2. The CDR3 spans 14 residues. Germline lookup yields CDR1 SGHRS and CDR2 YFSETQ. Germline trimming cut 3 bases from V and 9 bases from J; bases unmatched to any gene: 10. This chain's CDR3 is CASSSAGGGDGQYF. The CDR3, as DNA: TGCGCCAGCAGCTCAGCGGGAGGAGGAGACGGGCAGTACTTC.

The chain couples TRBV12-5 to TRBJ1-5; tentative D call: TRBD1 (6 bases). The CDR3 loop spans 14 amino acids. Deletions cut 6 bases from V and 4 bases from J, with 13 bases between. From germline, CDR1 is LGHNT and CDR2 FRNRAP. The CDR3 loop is CASGQGEENQPQHF. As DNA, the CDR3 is TGTGCTAGTGGACAGGGTGAGGAAAATCAGCCCCAGCATTTT.

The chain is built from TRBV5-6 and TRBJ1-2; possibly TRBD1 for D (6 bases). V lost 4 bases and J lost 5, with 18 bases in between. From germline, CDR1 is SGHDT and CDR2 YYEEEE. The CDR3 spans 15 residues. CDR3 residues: CASSPTGRTSYGYTF. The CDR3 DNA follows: TGTGCCAGCAGCCCTACAGGGAGAACCTCGTATGGCTACACCTTC.

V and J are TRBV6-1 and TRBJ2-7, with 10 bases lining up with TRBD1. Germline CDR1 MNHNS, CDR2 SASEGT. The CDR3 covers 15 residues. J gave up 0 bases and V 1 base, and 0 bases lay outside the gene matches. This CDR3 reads CASSEGTGGSYEQYF. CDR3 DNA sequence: TGTGCCAGCAGTGAAGGGACAGGGGGCTCCTACGAGCAGTACTTC.

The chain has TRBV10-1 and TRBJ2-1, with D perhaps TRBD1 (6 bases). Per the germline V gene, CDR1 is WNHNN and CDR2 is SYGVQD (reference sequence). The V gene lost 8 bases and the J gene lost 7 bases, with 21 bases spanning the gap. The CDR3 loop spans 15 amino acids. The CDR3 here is CASSATTGLGNEQFF. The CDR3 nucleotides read TGCGCCAGCTCAGCAACTACAGGGTTAGGGAATGAGCAGTTCTTC.

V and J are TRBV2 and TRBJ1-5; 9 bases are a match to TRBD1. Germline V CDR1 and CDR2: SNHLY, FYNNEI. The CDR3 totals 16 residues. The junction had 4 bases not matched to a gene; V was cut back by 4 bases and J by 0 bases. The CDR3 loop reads CASSGGTGHSNQPQHF. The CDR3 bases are TGTGCCAGCAGTGGGGGGACAGGGCATAGCAATCAGCCCCAGCATTTT.

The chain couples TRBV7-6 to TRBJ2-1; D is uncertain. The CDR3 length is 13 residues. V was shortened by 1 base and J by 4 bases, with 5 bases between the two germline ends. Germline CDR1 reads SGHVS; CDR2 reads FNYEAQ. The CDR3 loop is CASSLEHYNEQFF. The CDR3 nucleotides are TGTGCCAGCAGCTTAGAACATTACAATGAGCAGTTCTTC.

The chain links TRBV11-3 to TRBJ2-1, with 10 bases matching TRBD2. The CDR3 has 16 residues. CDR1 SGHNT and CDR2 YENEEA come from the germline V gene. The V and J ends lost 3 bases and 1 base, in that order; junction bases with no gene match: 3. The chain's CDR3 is CASSFSGRASYNEQFF. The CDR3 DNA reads TGTGCCAGCAGCTTCAGCGGGAGGGCTTCCTACAATGAGCAGTTCTTC.

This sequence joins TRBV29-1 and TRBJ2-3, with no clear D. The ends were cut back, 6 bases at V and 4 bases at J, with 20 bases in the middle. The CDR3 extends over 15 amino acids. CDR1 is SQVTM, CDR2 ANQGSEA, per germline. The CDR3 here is CSVVDTFSPADTQYF. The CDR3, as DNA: TGCAGCGTGGTCGACACTTTCTCCCCGGCAGATACGCAGTATTTT.

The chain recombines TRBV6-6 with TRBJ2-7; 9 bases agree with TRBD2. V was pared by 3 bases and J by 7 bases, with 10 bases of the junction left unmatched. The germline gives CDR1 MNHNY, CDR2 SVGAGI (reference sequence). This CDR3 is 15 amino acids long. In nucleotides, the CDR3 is TGTGCCAGCAGTTATAGGCCTAGCGGGATAGGTGAGCAGTACTTC. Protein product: CASSYRPSGIGEQYF.

The CDR3 nucleotides are TGTGCCACGGGACTAGCGGTCACAGATACGCAGTATTTT. Amino acids: CATGLAVTDTQYF. The V call is TRBV10-3, the J call TRBJ2-3; TRBD2 aligns across 11 bases. CDR1 and CDR2 from the germline V gene are ENHRY and SYGVKD. The CDR3 contains 13 residues. Trimming removed 10 bases from V and 2 bases from J; junction bases left unmatched: 2.

The CDR3 DNA follows: TGTGCCAGCAGTGCGGGTTTGCAGGGGTTCTTT. Translation gives CASSAGLQGFF. The genes are TRBV2 and TRBJ1-1, with D maybe TRBD1 (6 bases). V was shortened by 4 bases and J by 14 bases, with 14 bases between the two germline ends. The V gene's germline CDR1 is SNHLY and CDR2 FYNNEI. CDR3 length: 11 residues.